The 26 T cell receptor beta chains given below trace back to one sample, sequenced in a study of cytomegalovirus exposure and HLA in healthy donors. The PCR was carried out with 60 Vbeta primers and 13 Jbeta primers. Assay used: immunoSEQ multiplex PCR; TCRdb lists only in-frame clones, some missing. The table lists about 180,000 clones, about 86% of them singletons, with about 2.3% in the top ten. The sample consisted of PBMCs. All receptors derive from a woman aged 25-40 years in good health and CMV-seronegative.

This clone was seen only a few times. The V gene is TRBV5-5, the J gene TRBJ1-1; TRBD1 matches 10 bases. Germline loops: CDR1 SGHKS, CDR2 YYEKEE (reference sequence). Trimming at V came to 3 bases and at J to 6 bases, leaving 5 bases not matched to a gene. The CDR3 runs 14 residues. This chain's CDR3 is CASSYRDRGPEAFF. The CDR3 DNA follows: TGTGCCAGCAGCTATAGGGACAGGGGCCCTGAAGCTTTCTTT.

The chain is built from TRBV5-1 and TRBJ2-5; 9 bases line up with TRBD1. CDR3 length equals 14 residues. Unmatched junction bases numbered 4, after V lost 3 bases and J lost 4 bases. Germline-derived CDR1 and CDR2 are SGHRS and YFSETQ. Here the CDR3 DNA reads TGCGCCAGCAGCTCGGGGGACAGGGCAGAGACCCAGTACTTC. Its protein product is CASSSGDRAETQYF.

In nucleotides, the CDR3 is TGTGCCAGCAGCGGGGGACAGGGGCGTTCACCCCTCCACTTT. This sequence encodes CASSGGQGRSPLHF. The J gene is TRBJ1-6, the V gene TRBV5-4; 10 bases agree with TRBD1. Germline trimming cut 4 bases from V and 9 bases from J; bases unmatched to any gene: 4. Germline values: CDR1 SGHNT, CDR2 YYREEE (reference sequence). This CDR3 region has 14 residues. The complete variable domain, with remaining parts taken from reference TRBV5-4 and TRBJ1-6, reads ETGVTQSPTHLIKTRGQQVTLRCSSQSGHNTVSWYQQALGQGPQFIFQYYREEENGRGNFPPRFSGLQFPNYSSELNVNALELDDSALYLCASSGGQGRSPLHFGNGTRLTVT.

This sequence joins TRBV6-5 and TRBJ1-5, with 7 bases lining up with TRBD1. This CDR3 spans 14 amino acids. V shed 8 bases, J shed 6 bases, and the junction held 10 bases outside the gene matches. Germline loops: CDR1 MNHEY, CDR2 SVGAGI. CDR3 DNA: TGTGCCAGCGGCTACAGGGGCGCGAGTCAGCCCCAGCATTTT. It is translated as CASGYRGASQPQHF.

The CDR3 region is CATGKPNTGELFF. DNA of the CDR3: TGTGCCACCGGGAAACCAAACACCGGGGAGCTGTTTTTT. This chain uses TRBV6-1 with TRBJ2-2, with a possible D match to TRBD2 (5 bases). Germline V gene data show CDR1 as MNHNS and CDR2 as SASEGT. The CDR3 sequence is 13 residues long. V lost 10 bases, J lost 2 bases, and 11 bases lay in between.

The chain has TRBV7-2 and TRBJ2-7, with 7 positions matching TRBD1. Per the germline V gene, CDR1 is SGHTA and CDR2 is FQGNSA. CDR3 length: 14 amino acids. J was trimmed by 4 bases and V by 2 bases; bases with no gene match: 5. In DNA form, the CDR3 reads TGTGCCAGCAGCTTAATAGGGGGCGGGTACGAGCAGTACTTC. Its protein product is CASSLIGGGYEQYF.

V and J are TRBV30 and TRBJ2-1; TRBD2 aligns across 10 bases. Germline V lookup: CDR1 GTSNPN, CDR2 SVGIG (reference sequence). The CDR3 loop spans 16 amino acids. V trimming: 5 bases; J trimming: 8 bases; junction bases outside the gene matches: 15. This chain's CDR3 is CAWARGGSGRVHEQFF. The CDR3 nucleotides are TGTGCCTGGGCTCGCGGCGGGAGCGGGAGGGTCCATGAGCAGTTCTTC.

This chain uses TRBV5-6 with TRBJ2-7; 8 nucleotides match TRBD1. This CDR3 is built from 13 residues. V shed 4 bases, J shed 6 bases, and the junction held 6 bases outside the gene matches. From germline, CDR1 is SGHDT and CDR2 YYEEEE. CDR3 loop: CASSARQGPEQYF. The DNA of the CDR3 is TGTGCCAGCAGCGCCCGACAGGGGCCCGAGCAGTACTTC.

DNA for the CDR3: TGCAGCGTTGAAAGAGGGACAGGGGGGACTTGGCAGTATGGCTACACCTTC. This encodes CSVERGTGGTWQYGYTF. V gene TRBV29-1 combines with J gene TRBJ1-2, with TRBD1 matching over 11 bases. This CDR3 is 17 amino acids long. V lost 2 bases and J lost 5; bases outside the gene matches: 13. Per the germline V gene, CDR1 is SQVTM and CDR2 is ANQGSEA.

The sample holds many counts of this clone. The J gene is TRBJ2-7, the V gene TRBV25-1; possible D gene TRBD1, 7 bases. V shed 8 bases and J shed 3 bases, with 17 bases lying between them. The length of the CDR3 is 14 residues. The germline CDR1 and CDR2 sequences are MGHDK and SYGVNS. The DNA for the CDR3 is TGTGCCAGCTCTAAGGAGGGGGCGGTCTACGAGCAGTACTTC. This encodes CASSKEGAVYEQYF.

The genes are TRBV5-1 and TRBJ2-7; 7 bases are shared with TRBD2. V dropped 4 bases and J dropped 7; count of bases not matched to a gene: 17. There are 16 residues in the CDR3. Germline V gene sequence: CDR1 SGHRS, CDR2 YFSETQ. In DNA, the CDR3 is TGCGCCAGCAGCCCCCGTTGGGGGAGGGCTGAACGTGAGCAGTACTTC. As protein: CASSPRWGRAEREQYF.

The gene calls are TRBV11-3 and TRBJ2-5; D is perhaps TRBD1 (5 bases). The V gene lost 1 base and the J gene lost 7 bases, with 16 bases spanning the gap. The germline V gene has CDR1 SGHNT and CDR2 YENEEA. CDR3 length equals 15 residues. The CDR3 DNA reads TGTGCCAGCAGCTTAGGAGATAGGGGCAGTTCGACCCAGTACTTC. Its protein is CASSLGDRGSSTQYF.

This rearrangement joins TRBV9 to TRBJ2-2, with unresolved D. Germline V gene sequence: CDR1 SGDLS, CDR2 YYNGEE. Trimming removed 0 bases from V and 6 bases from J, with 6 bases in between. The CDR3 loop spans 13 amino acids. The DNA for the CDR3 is TGTGCCAGCAGCGTAGGTATCCCCGGGGAGCTGTTTTTT. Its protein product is CASSVGIPGELFF.

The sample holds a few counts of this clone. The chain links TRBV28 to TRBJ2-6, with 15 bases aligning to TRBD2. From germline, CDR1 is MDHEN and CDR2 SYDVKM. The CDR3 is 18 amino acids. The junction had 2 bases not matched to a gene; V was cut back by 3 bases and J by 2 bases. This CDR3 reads CASSFGLAGGPGANVLTF. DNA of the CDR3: TGTGCCAGCAGTTTTGGACTAGCGGGAGGGCCTGGGGCCAACGTCCTGACTTTC.

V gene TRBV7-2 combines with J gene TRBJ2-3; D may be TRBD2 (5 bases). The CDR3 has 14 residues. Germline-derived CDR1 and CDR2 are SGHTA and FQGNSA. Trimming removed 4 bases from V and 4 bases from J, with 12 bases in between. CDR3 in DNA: TGTGCCAGCAGCTCACCAGCGAGGGCAGATACGCAGTATTTT. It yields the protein CASSSPARADTQYF.

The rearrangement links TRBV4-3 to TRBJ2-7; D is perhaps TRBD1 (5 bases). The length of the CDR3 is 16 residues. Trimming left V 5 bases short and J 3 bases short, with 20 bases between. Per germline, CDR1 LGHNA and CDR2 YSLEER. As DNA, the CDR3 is TGCGCCAGCAGCTCGCAACATGGCGGCAGGGTCTACGAGCAGTACTTC. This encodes CASSSQHGGRVYEQYF.

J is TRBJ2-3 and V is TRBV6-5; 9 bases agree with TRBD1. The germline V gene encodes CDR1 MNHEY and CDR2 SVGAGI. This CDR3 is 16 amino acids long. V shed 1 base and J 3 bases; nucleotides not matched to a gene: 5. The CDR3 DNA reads TGTGCCAGCAGTTACTACAACAGGGGGCATACAGATACGCAGTATTTT. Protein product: CASSYYNRGHTDTQYF.

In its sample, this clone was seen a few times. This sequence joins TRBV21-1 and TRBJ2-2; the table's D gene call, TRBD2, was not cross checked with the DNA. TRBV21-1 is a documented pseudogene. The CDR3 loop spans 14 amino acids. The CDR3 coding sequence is TGTGCCATCCCTAGAGGAGGGGACACCGGGGAGCTGTTTTTT. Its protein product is CAIPRGGDTGELFF.

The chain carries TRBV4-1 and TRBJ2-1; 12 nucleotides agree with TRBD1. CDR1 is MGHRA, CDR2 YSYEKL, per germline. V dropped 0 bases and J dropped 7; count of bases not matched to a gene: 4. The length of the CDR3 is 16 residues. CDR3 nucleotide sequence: TGCGCCAGCAGCCAAGATGTGGGACAGGGGGCAAATGAGCAGTTCTTC. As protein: CASSQDVGQGANEQFF.

This CDR3 is CASSLGGVGTNTEAFF. The CDR3 nucleotides are TGCGCCAGCAGCTTGGGGGGGGTGGGGACGAACACTGAAGCTTTCTTT. The chain links TRBV5-1 to TRBJ1-1, with D maybe TRBD1 (5 bases). Germline V CDR1 and CDR2: SGHRS, YFSETQ. V was shortened by 0 bases and J by 1 base, with 13 bases between the two germline ends. The CDR3 consists of 16 residues.

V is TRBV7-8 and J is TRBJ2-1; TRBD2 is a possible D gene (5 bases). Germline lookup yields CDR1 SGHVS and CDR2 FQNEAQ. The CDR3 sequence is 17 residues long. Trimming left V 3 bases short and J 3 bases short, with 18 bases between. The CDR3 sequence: CASSFAPGDEVYNEQFF. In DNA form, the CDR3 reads TGTGCCAGCAGCTTTGCCCCCGGGGATGAGGTCTACAATGAGCAGTTCTTC.

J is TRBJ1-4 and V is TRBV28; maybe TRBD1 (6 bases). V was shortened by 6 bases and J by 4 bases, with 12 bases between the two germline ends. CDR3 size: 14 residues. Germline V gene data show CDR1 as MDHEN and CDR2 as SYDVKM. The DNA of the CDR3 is TGTGCCAGCAGGAAATGGACAGTTAATGAAAAACTGTTTTTT. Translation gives CASRKWTVNEKLFF.

The CDR3 protein is CASRTSGAYNEQFF. The CDR3 DNA sequence: TGTGCCAGTAGGACTAGCGGGGCTTACAATGAGCAGTTCTTC. This chain joins TRBV19 and TRBJ2-1, with TRBD2 matching 11 bases. CDR3 length equals 14 residues. J gave up 4 bases and V 6 bases, and 2 bases lay outside the gene matches. The germline V gene encodes CDR1 LNHDA and CDR2 SQIVND (reference sequence).

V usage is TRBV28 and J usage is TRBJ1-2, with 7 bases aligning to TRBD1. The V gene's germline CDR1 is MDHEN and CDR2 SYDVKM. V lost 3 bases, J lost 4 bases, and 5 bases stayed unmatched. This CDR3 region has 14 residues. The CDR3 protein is CASSFTTGSYGYTF. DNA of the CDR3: TGTGCCAGCAGTTTCACGACAGGGTCCTATGGCTACACCTTC.

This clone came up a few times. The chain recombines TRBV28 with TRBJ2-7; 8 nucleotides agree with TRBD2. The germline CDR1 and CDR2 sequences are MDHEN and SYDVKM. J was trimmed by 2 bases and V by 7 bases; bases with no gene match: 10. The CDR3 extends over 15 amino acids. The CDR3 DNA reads TGTGCCAGCACCTCAGTCGGGGGGGCCCCCTACGAGCAGTACTTC. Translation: CASTSVGGAPYEQYF.

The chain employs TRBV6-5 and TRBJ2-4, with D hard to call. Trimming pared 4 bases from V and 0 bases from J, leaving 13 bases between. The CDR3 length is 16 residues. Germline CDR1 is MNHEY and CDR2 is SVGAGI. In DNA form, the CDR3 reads TGTGCCAGCAGTTCCCAAACACCTTTAGCCAAAAACATTCAGTACTTC. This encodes CASSSQTPLAKNIQYF.